This T cell receptor (beta chain) comes out of a study of shared clonotypes between healthy human individuals. The input for sorted-subset replicate PCRs was approximately 210 ng DNA, 25,000 to 35,000 T cell genomes. TCRdb's table, derived via immunoSEQ multiplex PCR, lists solely in-frame clones and lacks some. Counted here are just under 350,000 clones, more than 60% occurring once; the ten biggest clones make up 10%. The trim removed 0 bases at V and 12 bases at J, leaving 6 bases unmatched. This CDR3 region has 15 residues. Germline CDR1 MGHRA, CDR2 YSYEKL. The chain joins TRBV4-1 to TRBJ2-1; TRBD2 aligns across 12 bases. This sequence was found in a man younger than 45 in good health. The sequenced sample was memory CD4+ T cells sorted from blood. Specified subset: CD45RA-negative fraction. CDR3 protein: CASSQDLLAGGMQFF. The DNA of the CDR3 is TGCGCCAGCAGCCAAGATCTTCTAGCGGGAGGGATGCAGTTCTTC.